This TCR beta chain came from a study of blood T cells in healthy people across ages. Each donor had approximately 10 milliliters of peripheral blood drawn. For the second PCR, which ran for about 7 to 11 cycles, a sample-barcoded 5' primer and a J-beta primer mix were used. Every molecule of cDNA carried a tag from a template-switch adaptor with 12 random nucleotides. Using its own MiXCR run on the 5' RACE reads, TCRdb lists one record per CDR3 protein. The profile shows roughly 1,300,000 distinct CDR3 sequences, 55% to 75% of them singletons. The sequence was obtained from a man in his late teens or twenties in good health. The sequenced sample consisted of blood.

In DNA form, the CDR3 reads TGCGCCAGCAGCCACGATGGGGCCCATCCAGGGGGTGGCTACACCTTC. As protein: CASSHDGAHPGGGYTF. V gene TRBV4-3 combines with J gene TRBJ1-2; 7 positions agree with TRBD1. CDR3 length: 16 amino acids. Trimming removed 3 bases from V and 7 bases from J; junction bases left unmatched: 14. CDR1 and CDR2 (germline): LGHNA, YSLEER.